This TCR beta chain was recorded in a study of blood T cell repertoires in COVID-19. Looking at the study overall: PBMCs, B-cell-depleted T cells, or T cells were the source of the cDNA or gDNA that made up the material.

Only in-frame clones appear in the TCRdb table, and some are missing; sequencing was by immunoSEQ multiplex PCR. The sample consists of approximately 310,000 clones, approximately 85% of them appearing once. Study members were between 18 and 89 years old and lived in 20 to 30 US regions. Participant-given clinical history determined each cohort assignment. Looked up from germline, CDR1 is KGHDR and CDR2 is SFDVKD. Trimming removed 4 bases from V and 3 bases from J, with 8 bases in between. The CDR3 is 13 residues long. This clonotype was sampled from a man in his thirties or forties who had recovered from COVID-19. The chain couples TRBV24-1 to TRBJ2-5; D remains ambiguous. Material for sequencing was PBMCs or T cells enriched from blood (not recorded which). CDR3 nucleotide sequence: TGTGCCACCAGTGACGGAGTTGAAGAGACCCAGTACTTC. It encodes CATSDGVEETQYF.